The present entry profiles one T cell receptor (beta chain) with its context. Its antigen remains unidentified. The record originates from a study of cytomegalovirus exposure and HLA in healthy donors. From germline, CDR1 is MDHEN and CDR2 SYDVKM. With V trimmed by 10 bases and J by 5 bases, 12 bases remained unmatched. This CDR3 region has 14 residues. Overall study findings and caveats: Both high specificity and high sensitivity reportedly marked the classifier's diagnosis of cytomegalovirus status.

A multiplex PCR was run with 60 Vbeta primers and 13 Jbeta primers. Produced via immunoSEQ multiplex PCR; TCRdb's table is partial and in-frame only. Of 65,000 to 95,000 clones listed, 79% were seen once; the top ten hold 2.5%. The rearrangement uses TRBV28 and TRBJ1-2; the match to TRBD1 covers 8 bases. The sequence was collected from a man between 25 and 39 years old in good health and CMV-seronegative. Sequences were obtained from PBMCs. CDR3 region: CATRTGTGAYGYTF. The CDR3 nucleotides read TGTGCCACCCGAACCGGGACAGGAGCTTATGGCTACACCTTC.